The subject of this entry is one T cell receptor (beta chain). The antigen remains undetermined. The germline V gene has CDR1 DFQATT and CDR2 SNEGSKA (reference sequence). The CDR3 has 15 amino acids. Trimming cost V 3 bases and J 3 bases, with 14 bases left between them. A single record per CDR3 protein comes from TCRdb applying MiXCR to the 5' RACE reads. The table shows 430,000 or so distinct CDR3 sequences, with 20% to 25% occurring only once. The source of the sample is a study of T-cell memory formation after mild COVID-19. Findings and limits, study-wide: Clones that contracted from day 15 to 85 had balanced CD4/CD8; later expanders were CD4+ biased.

Sequencing was carried out using PBMCs or a T cell subset sorted from them (not recorded which). The clonotype comes from an adult woman who had mild COVID-19 (a few samples of this study predate the infection). Cell type and time point are not known. This rearrangement joins TRBV20-1 to TRBJ2-2; D is possibly TRBD1 (5 bases). CDR3 region: CSASRSKGDTGELFF. The CDR3 nucleotides are TGCAGTGCTAGTAGGAGTAAAGGGGACACCGGGGAGCTGTTTTTT.